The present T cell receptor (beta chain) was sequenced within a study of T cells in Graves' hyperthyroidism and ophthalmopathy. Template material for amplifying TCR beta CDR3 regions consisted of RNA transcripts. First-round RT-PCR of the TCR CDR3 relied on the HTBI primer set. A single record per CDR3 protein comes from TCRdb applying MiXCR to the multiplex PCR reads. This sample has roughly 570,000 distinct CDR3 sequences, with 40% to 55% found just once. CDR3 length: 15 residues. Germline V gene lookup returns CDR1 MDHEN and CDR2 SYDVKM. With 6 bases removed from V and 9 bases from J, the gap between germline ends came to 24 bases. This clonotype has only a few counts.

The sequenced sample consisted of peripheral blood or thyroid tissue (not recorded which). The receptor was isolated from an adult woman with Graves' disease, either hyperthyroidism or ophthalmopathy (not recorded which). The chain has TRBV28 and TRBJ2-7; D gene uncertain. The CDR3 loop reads CASSGNLPKGLGQYF. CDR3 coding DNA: TGTGCCAGCAGCGGTAATTTGCCTAAGGGCTTGGGGCAGTACTTC.